This TCR beta chain was observed in a study of regulatory T cells in long-lasting Graves disease. Study conclusions and caveats: Persistent disease samples used TRBV28, TRBJ1-2 and TRBJ2-5 preferentially.

The authors built TCR beta libraries using iRepertoire HTBI primers and Arm-PCR of CDR3 regions. One entry per CDR3 protein results from TCRdb running MiXCR on the multiplex PCR reads. This sample has some 320,000 distinct CDR3 sequences, with 18% found just once. This clonotype was seen many times. As yet, its antigen is unknown. Germline loops: CDR1 KGHDR, CDR2 SFDVKD. The CDR3 is made up of 16 amino acids. V lost 0 bases and J lost 5, with 15 bases in between. The time point denotes: newly diagnosed GD, antithyroid drugs for less than 3 months. RNA extracted from PBMCs served as the sequencing template.

The specimen comprised peripheral blood mononuclear cells (PBMCs), sampled at new diagnosis, from a patient treated with antithyroid drugs. The receptor was isolated from a female donor with Graves disease. V is TRBV24-1 and J is TRBJ1-2, with D unresolved. CDR3 nucleotides: TGTGCCACCAGTGATTTGTCGGCACGCGACCTGTATGGCTACACCTTC. Protein: CATSDLSARDLYGYTF.